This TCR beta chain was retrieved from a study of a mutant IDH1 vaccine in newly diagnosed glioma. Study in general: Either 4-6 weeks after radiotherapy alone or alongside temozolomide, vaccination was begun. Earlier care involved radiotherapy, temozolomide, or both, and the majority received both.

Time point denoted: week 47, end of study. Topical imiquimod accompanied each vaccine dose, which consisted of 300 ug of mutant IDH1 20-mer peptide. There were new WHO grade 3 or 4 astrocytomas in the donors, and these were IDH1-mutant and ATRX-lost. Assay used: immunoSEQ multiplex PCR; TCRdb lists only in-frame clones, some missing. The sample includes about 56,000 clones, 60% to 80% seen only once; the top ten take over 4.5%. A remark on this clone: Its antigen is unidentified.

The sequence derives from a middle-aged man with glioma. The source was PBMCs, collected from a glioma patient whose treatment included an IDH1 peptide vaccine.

The CDR3 bases are TGTGCCAGCAGTTACGGGACAGATTTCTATGGCTACACCTTC. Translating it yields CASSYGTDFYGYTF. The chain employs TRBV6-6 and TRBJ1-2; 7 bases are shared with TRBD1. V dropped 2 bases and J dropped 4; count of bases not matched to a gene: 4. The CDR3 is made up of 14 amino acids. The germline gives CDR1 MNHNY, CDR2 SVGAGI (reference sequence).